This record looks at one TCR beta chain sequence and its context. Participants were aged about 18 to 100 years from 20 to 30 US areas. Each participant's cohort was designated according to participant-reported clinical history. The study recruited exposed participants who had met a COVID-19 case within 2 weeks before entry. The data are from a study of blood T cell repertoires in COVID-19. In the study overall: Nucleic acid was either cDNA or gDNA, and it came from T cells, B-cell-depleted T cells, or PBMCs.

The germline V gene encodes CDR1 SGHTA and CDR2 FQGTGA. The CDR3 is 19 residues long. Trimming left V 2 bases short and J 3 bases short, with 25 bases between. The assay was immunoSEQ multiplex PCR, and TCRdb's table has in-frame clones only and misses some. The sample holds roughly 250,000 clones, about 87% seen once. Sequencing was done on a sample of PBMCs or T cells enriched from blood (not recorded which). The chain recombines TRBV7-3 with TRBJ1-1; D possibly corresponds to TRBD1 (6 bases). The TCR originated in a woman aged 40 to 50 who had been exposed to COVID-19. CDR3 region: CASSLSPTMTGSGHTEAFF. The CDR3 coding sequence is TGTGCCAGCAGCTTATCGCCTACTATGACAGGCTCTGGACACACTGAAGCTTTCTTT.